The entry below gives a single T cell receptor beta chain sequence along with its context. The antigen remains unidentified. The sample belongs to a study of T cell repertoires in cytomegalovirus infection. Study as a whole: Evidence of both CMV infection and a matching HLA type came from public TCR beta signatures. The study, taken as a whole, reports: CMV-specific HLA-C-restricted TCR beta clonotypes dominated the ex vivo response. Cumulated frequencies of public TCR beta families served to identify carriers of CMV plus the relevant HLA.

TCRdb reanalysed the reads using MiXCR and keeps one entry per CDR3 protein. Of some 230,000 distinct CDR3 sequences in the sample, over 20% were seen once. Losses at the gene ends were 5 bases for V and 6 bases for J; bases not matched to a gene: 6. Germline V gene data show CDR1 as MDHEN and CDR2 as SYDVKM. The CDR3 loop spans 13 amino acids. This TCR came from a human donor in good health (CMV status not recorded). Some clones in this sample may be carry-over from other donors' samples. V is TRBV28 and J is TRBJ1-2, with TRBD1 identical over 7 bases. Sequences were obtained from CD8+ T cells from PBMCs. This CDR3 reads CASSETGADGYTF. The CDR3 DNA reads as TGTGCCAGCAGTGAAACAGGGGCGGATGGCTACACCTTC.